Listed below are T cell receptor beta chains from one sample, sequenced in a study of Graves' ophthalmopathy and Graves' hyperthyroidism. A single record per CDR3 protein comes from TCRdb applying MiXCR to the multiplex PCR reads. The table lists about 740,000 distinct CDR3 sequences, 40% of them singletons, with 40% to 55% in the top ten. Material: peripheral blood. The receptors stem from an adult man with Graves' ophthalmopathy. The CDR3 runs from the conserved cysteine through the conserved F or W. Fields, in order: V gene, clone size, J gene, D gene, CDR3 protein, CDR3 DNA. D genes are given only for firm matches. Clone size is given for some rows only: seen once, a few or many times, or a class if the clone is expanded.

>TRBV7-9|few|TRBJ1-1|TRBD1
CASSSRGSTEAFF
TGTGCCAGCAGCTCCAGGGGGTCCACTGAAGCTTTCTTT
>TRBV15|few|TRBJ1-2|TRBD1
CATSRGTGLYGYTF
TGTGCCACCAGCAGAGGGACAGGGCTCTATGGCTACACCTTC
>TRBV6-5|.|TRBJ1-5|.
CASSYSLLKANQPQHF
TGTGCCAGCAGTTACTCCCTACTTAAGGCCAATCAGCCCCAGCATTTT
>TRBV7-2|many|TRBJ2-5|TRBD1
CASSRMTGGAILETQYF
TGTGCCAGCAGCAGAATGACAGGGGGCGCGATCTTGGAGACCCAGTACTTC
>TRBV9|many|TRBJ1-5|TRBD1
CASSDTGDSNQPQHF
TGTGCCAGCAGCGACACAGGGGATAGCAATCAGCCCCAGCATTTT
>TRBV2|.|TRBJ2-7|TRBD1
CAKRGTGWYEQYF
TGTGCCAAGAGGGGGACAGGGTGGTACGAGCAGTACTTC
>TRBV29-1|many|TRBJ2-5|TRBD2
CSVASGGVAVQETQYF
TGCAGCGTTGCCTCCGGGGGGGTAGCGGTCCAAGAGACCCAGTACTTC
>TRBV29-1|many|TRBJ1-1|.
CSVTIGGNTEAFF
TGCAGCGTCACAATAGGGGGGAACACTGAAGCTTTCTTT
>TRBV20-1|few|TRBJ2-5|.
CSGRGNQETQYF
TGCAGTGGCCGGGGCAATCAAGAGACCCAGTACTTC
>TRBV25-1|once|TRBJ1-1|.
CASSWPGGQNAEAFF
TGTGCCAGCAGTTGGCCCGGTGGGCAGAACGCTGAAGCTTTCTTT